Presented here are 21 T cell receptor beta chains from one specimen sequenced in a study of T cell responses to AZD1222 COVID-19 vaccine. Profiling relied on immunoSEQ multiplex PCR, and the TCRdb table lists in-frame clones only, not all of them. Altogether 200,000 or so clones are present, over 70% being singletons, with the ten largest covering 2.5% to 3%. The sample consisted of peripheral blood, taken on day 0 of MenACWY control vaccination. Receptors originate from an adult in good health.

This sequence joins TRBV19 and TRBJ1-1, with D possibly matching TRBD1 (6 bases). The germline V gene has CDR1 LNHDA and CDR2 SQIVND (reference sequence). This CDR3 contains 16 residues. Trimming stripped 1 base from V and 0 bases from J, with 12 bases between. CDR3 nucleotide sequence: TGTGCCAGTAGTATAGGGGCGGGGGCGATGAACACTGAAGCTTTCTTT. Protein product: CASSIGAGAMNTEAFF.

The chain recombines TRBV5-5 with TRBJ2-5; 7 positions match TRBD1. J was trimmed by 1 base and V by 4 bases; bases with no gene match: 4. Looked up from germline, CDR1 is SGHKS and CDR2 is YYEKEE (reference sequence). CDR3 length: 14 residues. For the CDR3, the DNA is TGTGCCAGCAGCGAACAGGGGCCCCAAGAGACCCAGTACTTC. The encoded protein is CASSEQGPQETQYF. Combining the CDR3 with reference TRBV5-5 and TRBJ2-5 gives the whole variable domain DAGVTQSPTHLIKTRGQQVTLRCSPISGHKSVSWYQQVLGQGPQFIFQYYEKEERGRGNFPDRFSARQFPNYSSELNVNALLLGDSALYLCASSEQGPQETQYFGPGTRLLVL.

The chain combines TRBV9 with TRBJ1-4; maybe TRBD1 (5 bases). CDR3 length: 15 residues. V shed 3 bases and J shed 7 bases, with 16 bases lying between them. Germline V gene sequence: CDR1 SGDLS, CDR2 YYNGEE. DNA for the CDR3: TGTGCCAGCAGCGGTTACCGGGACGGAAGTGAAAAACTGTTTTTT. This codes for CASSGYRDGSEKLFF.

J is TRBJ1-5 and V is TRBV19, with D maybe TRBD1 (5 bases). The length of the CDR3 is 15 residues. V was clipped by 5 bases and J by 4 bases, with 15 bases between them. Germline CDR1 and CDR2: LNHDA and SQIVND (reference sequence). CDR3 nucleotides: TGTGCCAGTAGTCCCCCCTCCAGGGCTAATCAGCCCCAGCATTTT. This translates into CASSPPSRANQPQHF.

The chain joins TRBV30 to TRBJ2-2; D remains ambiguous. The CDR3 extends over 15 amino acids. Per germline, CDR1 GTSNPN and CDR2 SVGIG (reference sequence). V shed 1 base and J shed 5 bases, with 14 bases lying between them. In DNA, the CDR3 is TGTGCCTGGAGTGACCCCCCGGTGAGGACCGGGGAGCTGTTTTTT. Encoded protein: CAWSDPPVRTGELFF.

This chain joins TRBV5-8 and TRBJ1-4; TRBD1 agrees at 7 bases. Unmatched junction bases numbered 10, after V lost 3 bases and J lost 2 bases. CDR3 length: 17 residues. Germline CDR1 is SGHTS and CDR2 is YDEGEE. This chain's CDR3 is CASSSGDRVPTNEKLFF. In nucleotides, the CDR3 is TGTGCCAGCAGCTCAGGAGACAGGGTCCCCACTAATGAAAAACTGTTTTTT.

The gene calls are TRBV28 and TRBJ2-7; 8 nucleotides match TRBD1. In germline, CDR1 is MDHEN, CDR2 SYDVKM. CDR3 length equals 14 residues. V trimming: 6 bases; J trimming: 2 bases; junction bases outside the gene matches: 6. This chain's CDR3 is CASSERQGPYEQYF. CDR3 bases: TGTGCCAGCAGCGAAAGACAGGGGCCCTACGAGCAGTACTTC.

The chain recombines TRBV9 with TRBJ1-2, with TRBD1 identical over 8 bases. In germline, CDR1 is SGDLS, CDR2 YYNGEE. J gave up 4 bases and V 4 bases, and 9 bases lay outside the gene matches. The CDR3 is 15 amino acids. CDR3 DNA: TGTGCCAGCAGCACAAGTGCCGGGACAGGCTATGGCTACACCTTC. Its translation is CASSTSAGTGYGYTF.

This chain joins TRBV6-1 and TRBJ1-2, with unresolved D. The CDR3 totals 13 residues. The ends were cut back, 2 bases at V and 8 bases at J, with 12 bases in the middle. Germline V gene sequence: CDR1 MNHNS, CDR2 SASEGT. CDR3 bases: TGTGCCAGCAGTGAAAGGAGAGTACAAGGCTACACCTTC. The encoded protein is CASSERRVQGYTF.

The gene calls are TRBV7-2 and TRBJ1-1; 10 bases agree with TRBD1. Looked up from germline, CDR1 is SGHTA and CDR2 is FQGNSA. The CDR3 is 15 amino acids. The ends lost 5 bases at V and 5 bases at J; junction bases unmatched: 8. This CDR3 reads CASSPRTGGGTEAFF. The CDR3 nucleotides are TGTGCCAGCAGCCCCCGGACAGGGGGAGGGACTGAAGCTTTCTTT.

This clone was seen just once. This chain links TRBV4-2 with TRBJ1-3; 8 bases agree with TRBD1. Per the germline V gene, CDR1 is LGHNA and CDR2 is YNFKEQ. CDR3 size: 17 residues. J was trimmed by 2 bases and V by 1 base; bases with no gene match: 7. The CDR3 loop is CASSQANRQGTGNTIYF. Written as DNA, the CDR3 is TGTGCCAGCAGCCAAGCTAATAGACAGGGGACTGGAAACACCATATATTTT.

The chain has TRBV11-2 and TRBJ2-5, with D unclear. V lost 5 bases, J lost 7 bases, and 8 bases lay in between. This CDR3 is built from 11 residues. Germline CDR1 SGHAT, CDR2 FQNNGV. For the CDR3, the DNA is TGTGCCAGCAGCCAAGAGAGGACCCAGTACTTC. This gives the protein CASSQERTQYF.

The gene calls are TRBV5-5 and TRBJ2-1; D assignment may be TRBD1 or TRBD2 (6 bases each). V lost 1 base and J 7 bases, leaving 18 bases between the germline ends. Per the germline V gene, CDR1 is SGHKS and CDR2 is YYEKEE (reference sequence). The CDR3 has 16 amino acids. This chain's CDR3 is CASSLTLGGYPNEQFF. CDR3 sequence (DNA): TGTGCCAGCAGCTTGACTTTGGGGGGCTACCCAAATGAGCAGTTCTTC.

This clone was counted a single time. This chain joins TRBV9 and TRBJ2-1; 9 bases map to TRBD1. This CDR3 region has 15 residues. Germline lookup yields CDR1 SGDLS and CDR2 YYNGEE. The V and J ends lost 3 bases and 8 bases, in that order; junction bases with no gene match: 9. CDR3 amino acids: CASSATGTGNDEQFF. The DNA for the CDR3 is TGTGCCAGCAGCGCTACCGGGACAGGGAACGATGAGCAGTTCTTC.

The rearrangement uses TRBV5-4 and TRBJ2-7; 8 bases line up with TRBD1. CDR3 length: 16 residues. V dropped 0 bases and J dropped 2; count of bases not matched to a gene: 7. Germline values: CDR1 SGHNT, CDR2 YYREEE (reference sequence). Written as DNA, the CDR3 is TGTGCCAGCAGCTTGGCCACAGGGGGGAAGACCTACGAGCAGTACTTC. This sequence encodes CASSLATGGKTYEQYF.

The chain recombines TRBV7-9 with TRBJ1-5; 10 bases are a match to TRBD1. The CDR3 length is 15 residues. Germline CDR1 SEHNR, CDR2 FQNEAQ (reference sequence). V shed 5 bases, J shed 7 bases, and the junction held 8 bases outside the gene matches. As DNA, the CDR3 is TGTGCCAGCAGCGAGGGGACAGGGGAGGGACAGCCCCAGCATTTT. Encoded protein: CASSEGTGEGQPQHF.

The rearrangement links TRBV6-2 or TRBV6-3 to TRBJ1-1; TRBD1 agrees at 10 bases. Trimming took 0 bases from V and 7 from J; bases not matched to a gene: 8. The CDR3 has 16 residues. The germline V gene has CDR1 MNHEY and CDR2 SVGEGT. The CDR3: CASSYSVRDRGGEAFF. In nucleotides, the CDR3 is TGTGCCAGCAGTTACTCCGTAAGGGACAGGGGAGGTGAAGCTTTCTTT.

The chain links TRBV18 to TRBJ2-1, with 10 bases that match TRBD1. CDR1 is KGHSH, CDR2 LQKENI, per germline. V lost 0 bases, J lost 6 bases, and 8 bases stayed unmatched. CDR3 length: 17 amino acids. CDR3 bases: TGTGCCAGCTCACCACCAGTCGGGACAGGGGCCGTCAATGAGCAGTTCTTC. It specifies CASSPPVGTGAVNEQFF. The full variable domain, completed using reference TRBV18 and TRBJ2-1, is NAGVMQNPRHLVRRRGQEARLRCSPMKGHSHVYWYRQLPEEGLKFMVYLQKENIIDESGMPKERFSAEFPKEGPSILRIQQVVRGDSAAYFCASSPPVGTGAVNEQFFGPGTRLTVL.

This sequence joins TRBV4-1 and TRBJ1-1; the D is unclear. Germline values: CDR1 MGHRA, CDR2 YSYEKL. The CDR3 totals 15 residues. The V end lost 2 bases, the J end lost 4 bases, and 14 bases lay between the germline ends. As DNA, the CDR3 is TGCGCCAGCAGCCAACTAGGCCTGGGAAGCACTGAAGCTTTCTTT. Translating it yields CASSQLGLGSTEAFF.

This chain joins TRBV19 and TRBJ1-2; 10 bases map to TRBD1. In germline, CDR1 is LNHDA, CDR2 SQIVND (reference sequence). The CDR3 consists of 16 residues. J gave up 2 bases and V 6 bases, and 9 bases lay outside the gene matches. The CDR3 is CASRPDRGLNNYGYTF. CDR3 nucleotide sequence: TGTGCCAGTAGGCCAGACAGGGGGCTAAACAACTATGGCTACACCTTC.

The chain uses TRBV5-1 and TRBJ1-6, with a tentative D call TRBD1 (5 bases). The CDR3 loop spans 15 amino acids. Trimming stripped 0 bases from V and 5 bases from J, with 9 bases between. CDR1 and CDR2 from the germline V gene are SGHRS and YFSETQ. Here the CDR3 reads CASSLGGTDNSPLHF. The DNA of the CDR3 is TGCGCCAGCAGCTTGGGTGGGACGGATAATTCACCCCTCCACTTT.